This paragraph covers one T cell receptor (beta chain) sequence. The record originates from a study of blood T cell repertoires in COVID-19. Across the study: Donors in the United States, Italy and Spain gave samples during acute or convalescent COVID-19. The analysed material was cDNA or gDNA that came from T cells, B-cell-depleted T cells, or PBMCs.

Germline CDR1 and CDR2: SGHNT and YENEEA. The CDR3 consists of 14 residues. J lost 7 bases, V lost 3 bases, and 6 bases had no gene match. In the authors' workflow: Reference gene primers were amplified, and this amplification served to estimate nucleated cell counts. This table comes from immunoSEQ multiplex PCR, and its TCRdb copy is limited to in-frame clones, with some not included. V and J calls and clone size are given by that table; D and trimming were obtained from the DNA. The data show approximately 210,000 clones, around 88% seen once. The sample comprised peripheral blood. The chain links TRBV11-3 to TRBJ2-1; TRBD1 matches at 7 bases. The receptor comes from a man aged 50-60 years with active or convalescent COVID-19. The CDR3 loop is CASSLGQLGNEQFF. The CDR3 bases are TGTGCCAGCAGCTTGGGACAGCTGGGGAATGAGCAGTTCTTC.